This TCR beta chain was captured by sequencing in a study of T cell responses to AZD1222 COVID-19 vaccine. The J segment lost 4 bases and the V segment lost 2 bases, leaving 4 bases of the junction unmatched. The CDR3 covers 15 residues. The V gene's germline CDR1 is SGHNT and CDR2 YYREEE (reference sequence). Study findings and constraints: Spike-specific TCR breadth and depth went up after people got two AZD1222 doses. Seropositive AZD1222 recipients at baseline numbered only five or six. Reports say nearly half of spike-specific TCRs go after unmutated variant regions. Most donors were white British, females outnumbered males, and clonal diversity was possibly underestimated.

Points on this clone: Its antigen remains unknown.

Sequenced by immunoSEQ multiplex PCR; TCRdb stores in-frame clones only, minus some. The table includes about 120,000 clones, around nine tenths detected once. The J gene is TRBJ2-1, the V gene TRBV5-4, with 9 positions matching TRBD1. This receptor was taken from an adult in good health. Sequencing used peripheral blood, obtained on day 0 of AZD1222 vaccination. The CDR3 DNA reads as TGTGCCAGCAGCTTAAGGGACAGGGTTTACAATGAGCAGTTCTTC. It codes for CASSLRDRVYNEQFF.